The clone carrying this T cell receptor (beta chain) was picked up a small number of times. TCRdb fed the RT-PCR reads into MiXCR, producing one record per CDR3 protein. The sample consists of about 960,000 distinct CDR3 sequences, 18% of them appearing once. CDR3 length equals 14 residues. From germline, CDR1 is DFQATT and CDR2 SNEGSKA (reference sequence). Trimming stripped 0 bases from V and 6 bases from J, with 15 bases between. The source of the sample is a study of patients and donors after allogeneic stem cell transplantation. The chain employs TRBV20-1 and TRBJ2-7; the D gene is possibly TRBD2 (5 bases). The sample comprised blood, either unsorted or a sorted T cell fraction (not recorded which). This receptor was taken from a human donor who was either an allogeneic HSCT recipient or a stem cell or donor lymphocyte infusion donor (not recorded which). It is not recorded whose cells these are; they may come from a transplant donor. The CDR3 here is CSARDGSGVSEQYF. The DNA for the CDR3 is TGCAGTGCTAGAGATGGATCCGGGGTCTCCGAGCAGTACTTC.